This T cell receptor (beta chain) was sequenced for a study of glioma-infiltrating T cells. Study-wide results and caveats: Tissue-blood divergence was below expectation in non-neoplastic patients, above in gliomas. Tissue and blood shared very few CDR3 sequences.

In its sample, this clonotype was seen many times. Its antigen is still unknown. Between the trimmed V and J ends, which lost 4 bases and 3 bases, there was a span of 16 bases. CDR3 size: 15 residues. CDR1 is MNHNS and CDR2 is SASEGT in the germline V gene. Amplification of TCR alpha and beta CDR3 regions from RNA used iRepertoire nested multiplex PCR. Using its own MiXCR run on the multiplex PCR reads, TCRdb lists one record per CDR3 protein. This table holds roughly 120,000 distinct CDR3 sequences, around 23% found once. The sequenced sample was glioma tissue, nonneoplastic brain tissue, or PBMCs (not recorded which). The V gene is TRBV6-1, the J gene TRBJ2-7, with D perhaps given as TRBD1 or TRBD2 (5 bases each). This clonotype originated in a human donor with low-grade glioma or glioblastoma, undergoing nonglioma brain surgery, or in good health (not recorded which). CDR3 region: CASSGFGTEYYEQYF. CDR3 nucleotides: TGTGCCAGCAGTGGATTCGGGACGGAGTACTACGAGCAGTACTTC.